Presented here are 25 T cell receptor beta chains from one specimen sequenced in a study of CD8 T cells in ankylosing spondylitis. Each CDR3 protein is one row after TCRdb ran MiXCR on the 5' RACE reads. The sample contains around 150,000 distinct CDR3 sequences, roughly 31% of which appear only once. The specimen sequenced was synovial fluid, either unsorted or a sorted T cell fraction (not recorded which). The receptor set was obtained from a male donor with ankylosing spondylitis.

V is TRBV5-1 and J is TRBJ1-1; TRBD1 might be the D (5 bases). The germline V gene encodes CDR1 SGHRS and CDR2 YFSETQ. Trimming left V 0 bases short and J 3 bases short, with 9 bases between. The CDR3 has 14 residues. The CDR3 loop reads CASSLDGADTEAFF. DNA of the CDR3: TGCGCCAGCAGCTTGGATGGGGCTGACACTGAAGCTTTCTTT.

In its sample, this clonotype was seen a few times. V usage is TRBV3-1 and J usage is TRBJ2-3, with D unclear. Trimming stripped 8 bases from V and 5 bases from J, with 5 bases between. In germline, CDR1 is LGHDT, CDR2 YNNKEL (reference sequence). This CDR3 contains 10 residues. The CDR3 region is CASGRDTQYF. The DNA of the CDR3 is TGTGCCAGCGGTAGAGATACGCAGTATTTT.

This clonotype was observed at least ten times. The chain joins TRBV4-2 to TRBJ1-1; D gene unclear. The V gene's germline CDR1 is LGHNA and CDR2 YNFKEQ. The V end lost 2 bases, the J end lost 0 bases, and 16 bases lay between the germline ends. This CDR3 comprises 17 residues. In DNA, the CDR3 is TGTGCCAGCAGCCAAACTATAAGACGGCAGATGAACACTGAAGCTTTCTTT. Translated, it gives CASSQTIRRQMNTEAFF.

This chain connects TRBV18 to TRBJ1-3; 8 nucleotides line up with TRBD1. This CDR3 has 15 residues. The germline V gene encodes CDR1 KGHSH and CDR2 LQKENI. Trimming cost V 3 bases and J 3 bases; bases outside gene matches: 4. CDR3 coding DNA: TGTGCCAGCTCACCGACAGGGGAAGGTGGAAACACCATATATTTT. It translates to CASSPTGEGGNTIYF.

This clonotype has more than one count but fewer than ten. The J gene is TRBJ1-2, the V gene TRBV6-1; D remains ambiguous. This CDR3 region has 14 residues. In germline, CDR1 is MNHNS, CDR2 SASEGT. V lost 6 bases and J lost 4, with 15 bases in between. This CDR3 is CASSLTAGTYGYTF. In nucleotides, the CDR3 is TGTGCCAGCAGCCTCACGGCGGGTACCTATGGCTACACCTTC.

This clonotype was detected only a few times. The V call is TRBV29-1, the J call TRBJ2-3, with TRBD2 matching over 11 bases. CDR1 is SQVTM and CDR2 is ANQGSEA in the germline V gene. The CDR3 loop spans 17 amino acids. Losses at the gene ends were 3 bases for V and 0 bases for J; bases not matched to a gene: 8. The CDR3 DNA reads TGCAGCGTTGAGGGACTAGCGGAAACCGCTAGCACAGATACGCAGTATTTT. It codes for CSVEGLAETASTDTQYF.

The rearrangement uses TRBV6-1 and TRBJ2-7; tentative D call: TRBD1 (6 bases). This CDR3 has 14 residues. Trimming stripped 6 bases from V and 4 bases from J, with 16 bases between. Looked up from germline, CDR1 is MNHNS and CDR2 is SASEGT. The CDR3 region is CASRPGQWEYEQYF. The CDR3 nucleotides read TGTGCCAGCAGGCCCGGACAGTGGGAGTACGAGCAGTACTTC.

This clonotype was counted many times. The gene calls are TRBV7-2 and TRBJ1-6; no reliable D call. This CDR3 is 15 amino acids long. Trimming pared 2 bases from V and 10 bases from J, leaving 15 bases between. Germline loops: CDR1 SGHTA, CDR2 FQGNSA. The CDR3 sequence is CASSLREGGGSPLHF. CDR3 nucleotides: TGTGCCAGCAGCTTAAGGGAGGGCGGAGGGTCACCCCTCCACTTT.

This chain links TRBV6-1 with TRBJ2-2; D is perhaps TRBD2 (7 bases). V shed 10 bases and J shed 7 bases, with 16 bases lying between them. Germline V gene sequence: CDR1 MNHNS, CDR2 SASEGT. CDR3 length: 13 residues. The CDR3 region has the DNA TGTGCCACCAGGGGAGGGGGTAACGGGGAGCTGTTTTTT. Residues: CATRGGGNGELFF.

The chain carries TRBV2 and TRBJ1-6, with 7 nucleotides matching TRBD1. Trimming took 2 bases from V and 6 from J; bases not matched to a gene: 4. The CDR3 is 15 amino acids. Germline V lookup: CDR1 SNHLY, CDR2 FYNNEI. For the CDR3, the DNA is TGTGCCAGCAGTGAAAGTGACAGGGCTAATTCACCCCTCCACTTT. This sequence encodes CASSESDRANSPLHF.

There are a few counts of this clonotype. The genes are TRBV7-9 and TRBJ1-2, with TRBD1 identical over 7 bases. This CDR3 region has 17 residues. V shed 3 bases and J 4 bases; nucleotides not matched to a gene: 14. Germline V CDR1 and CDR2: SEHNR, FQNEAQ (reference sequence). In DNA, the CDR3 is TGTGCCAGCAGCTTGTGGCCTGGGACAGACACCCTCTATGGCTACACCTTC. This sequence encodes CASSLWPGTDTLYGYTF.

The chain joins TRBV7-9 to TRBJ1-2; 11 bases align to TRBD1. This CDR3 is 16 amino acids long. Germline V gene data show CDR1 as SEHNR and CDR2 as FQNEAQ (reference sequence). The trim removed 2 bases at V and 7 bases at J, leaving 9 bases unmatched. The CDR3 nucleotides are TGTGCCAGCAGCTTATGGCCCGGGACAGGGGGGCGTGGCTACACCTTC. As protein: CASSLWPGTGGRGYTF.

This chain uses TRBV20-1 with TRBJ1-6; no clear D gene. V gave up 0 bases and J gave up 9 bases, with 12 bases separating them. This CDR3 is 14 amino acids long. Per germline, CDR1 DFQATT and CDR2 SNEGSKA (reference sequence). CDR3 in DNA: TGCAGTGCTAGAGATACCAAAATTGGTTCACCCCTCCACTTT. Translated, it gives CSARDTKIGSPLHF.

V gene TRBV10-3 combines with J gene TRBJ2-7, with unresolved D. Between the trimmed V and J ends, which lost 3 bases and 4 bases, there was a span of 7 bases. The CDR3 has 12 amino acids. Germline values: CDR1 ENHRY, CDR2 SYGVKD. The CDR3 here is CAISEERYEQYF. Written as DNA, the CDR3 is TGTGCCATCAGTGAAGAGAGGTACGAGCAGTACTTC.

This clonotype has a single count. This rearrangement joins TRBV6-6 to TRBJ2-4; D remains unclear. The CDR3 runs to 11 residues. The germline V and J ends were trimmed by 8 bases and 4 bases, with 6 bases remaining between them. Germline V CDR1 and CDR2: MNHNY, SVGAGI (reference sequence). CDR3 in amino acids: CASLEKNIQYF. The CDR3 DNA sequence: TGTGCCAGCCTGGAGAAAAACATTCAGTACTTC.

In its sample, this clonotype was seen a few times. The chain couples TRBV6-1 to TRBJ2-1; 7 nucleotides align to TRBD1. This CDR3 has 17 residues. The germline V gene has CDR1 MNHNS and CDR2 SASEGT. Trimming at V came to 3 bases and at J to 0 bases, leaving 8 bases not matched to a gene. In DNA, the CDR3 is TGTGCCAGCAGTGACGGGACAGCTAAGAGCTCCTACAATGAGCAGTTCTTC. This gives the protein CASSDGTAKSSYNEQFF.

This clonotype was recorded at least ten times. The chain links TRBV25-1 to TRBJ1-2, with 7 bases matching TRBD1. J was trimmed by 7 bases and V by 2 bases; bases with no gene match: 10. The CDR3 covers 15 residues. Germline CDR1 and CDR2: MGHDK and SYGVNS. CDR3 in DNA: TGTGCCAGCAGTGAAAGGACAGGATTTGGGGGTGGCTACACCTTC. It specifies CASSERTGFGGGYTF.

The V call is TRBV29-1, the J call TRBJ2-2, with 11 bases that match TRBD2. V was pared by 6 bases and J by 6 bases, with 9 bases of the junction left unmatched. Germline V gives CDR1 SQVTM, CDR2 ANQGSEA. This CDR3 has 15 amino acids. CDR3 sequence reads: CSVTTSGSKAGELFF. In DNA form, the CDR3 reads TGCAGCGTGACCACTAGCGGGAGTAAGGCCGGGGAGCTGTTTTTT.

This chain joins TRBV2 and TRBJ2-1; TRBD2 is a possible D gene (7 bases). Per germline, CDR1 SNHLY and CDR2 FYNNEI. The CDR3 runs 14 residues. The CDR3 spells CAAKKGGAYNEQFF. DNA of the CDR3: TGTGCAGCTAAAAAAGGGGGGGCCTACAATGAGCAGTTCTTC.

This clonotype was picked up a small number of times. V is TRBV6-1 and J is TRBJ2-1; no reliable D call. Trimming left V 5 bases short and J 7 bases short, with 15 bases between. The CDR3 contains 14 residues. Germline V CDR1 and CDR2: MNHNS, SASEGT. The CDR3 sequence: CASSLTGRANEQFF. CDR3 coding DNA: TGTGCCAGCAGTCTGACGGGCCGCGCGAATGAGCAGTTCTTC.

The chain joins TRBV4-2 to TRBJ2-3; weak D call: TRBD2 (6 bases). The CDR3 consists of 13 residues. V was shortened by 0 bases and J by 8 bases, with 9 bases between the two germline ends. Germline lookup yields CDR1 LGHNA and CDR2 YNFKEQ. The CDR3 loop is CASSQDLRGTQYF. CDR3 in DNA: TGTGCCAGCAGCCAAGATTTGCGGGGTACGCAGTATTTT.

The sample holds a few counts of this clonotype. The chain uses TRBV12-3 or TRBV12-4 and TRBJ1-1; D gene uncertain. There are 15 residues in the CDR3. Between the trimmed V and J ends, which lost 6 bases and 4 bases, there was a span of 18 bases. CDR3: CASSRRHAPSTEAFF. The CDR3 DNA reads as TGTGCCAGCAGCCGTAGGCACGCCCCTTCCACTGAAGCTTTCTTT.

This clonotype has just a few counts. V usage is TRBV12-3 or TRBV12-4 and J usage is TRBJ1-1; TRBD1 is a possible D gene (5 bases). The CDR3 runs to 13 residues. The V gene lost 5 bases and the J gene lost 5 bases, with 12 bases spanning the gap. The CDR3, as DNA: TGTGCCAGCAGTCCAGCCCGGGGGACTGAAGCTTTCTTT. This encodes CASSPARGTEAFF.

The sample holds one count of this clonotype. The rearrangement uses TRBV20-1 and TRBJ2-1; D gene ambiguous. V lost 0 bases to trimming and J lost 0 bases, with 9 bases between them. Germline V gives CDR1 DFQATT, CDR2 SNEGSKA (reference sequence). The CDR3 is 15 amino acids. The CDR3 here is CSARDDTISYNEQFF. In DNA form, the CDR3 reads TGCAGTGCTAGAGATGACACGATCTCCTACAATGAGCAGTTCTTC.

This chain uses TRBV3-1 with TRBJ1-2, with 9 positions matching TRBD1. The length of the CDR3 is 12 residues. Germline V lookup: CDR1 LGHDT, CDR2 YNNKEL (reference sequence). The ends lost 7 bases at V and 6 bases at J; junction bases unmatched: 3. The CDR3 is CASTGQGHGYTF. CDR3 bases: TGTGCCAGCACCGGACAGGGGCATGGCTACACCTTC. The complete variable domain, with remaining parts taken from reference TRBV3-1 and TRBJ1-2, reads DTAVSQTPKYLVTQMGNDKSIKCEQNLGHDTMYWYKQDSKKFLKIMFSYNNKELIINETVPNRFSPKSPDKAHLNLHINSLELGDSAVYFCASTGQGHGYTFGSGTRLTVV.